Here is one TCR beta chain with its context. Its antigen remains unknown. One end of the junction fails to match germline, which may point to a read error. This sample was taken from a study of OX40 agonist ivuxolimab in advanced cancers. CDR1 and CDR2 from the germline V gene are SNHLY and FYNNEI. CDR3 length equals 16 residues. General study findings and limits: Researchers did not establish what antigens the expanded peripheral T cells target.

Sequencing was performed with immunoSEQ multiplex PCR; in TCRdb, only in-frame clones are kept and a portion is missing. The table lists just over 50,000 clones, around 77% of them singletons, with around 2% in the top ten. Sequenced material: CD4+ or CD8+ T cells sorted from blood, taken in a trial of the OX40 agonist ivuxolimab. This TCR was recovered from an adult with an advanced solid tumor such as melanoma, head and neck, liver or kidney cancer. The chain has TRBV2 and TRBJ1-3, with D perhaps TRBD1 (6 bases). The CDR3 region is CASREGQKPSGNTIYF. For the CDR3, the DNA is TGTGCCAGCAGGGAAGGACAGAAACCTTCTGGAAACACCATATATTTT.